This T cell receptor (beta chain) was documented in a study of blood T cells in healthy people across ages. Study conclusions and caveats: A greater number of naive CD4+ cells and higher diversity distinguished long-lived donors from aged donors.

Germline V gene lookup returns CDR1 MNHEY and CDR2 SVGEGT. This CDR3 is 11 amino acids long. About this clonotype: The antigen remains undetermined.

Then a second PCR, running roughly 7 to 11 cycles, was carried out with a sample-barcoded 5' primer and a J-beta primer mix. From the 5' RACE reads, TCRdb called clonotypes with MiXCR, one entry per CDR3 protein. The profile shows under 2,000,000 distinct CDR3 sequences, about 50% of them singletons. The rearrangement uses TRBV6-2 or TRBV6-3 and TRBJ2-1; maybe TRBD1 (6 bases). This TCR was sampled from a middle-aged woman in good health. Sequencing was done on a sample of blood. The CDR3, as DNA: TGTGCGTACAGGGAGAACAATGAGCAGTTCTTC. Translating gives CAYRENNEQFF.